These 28 T cell receptor beta chains were sequenced from one sample in a study of glioma-infiltrating T cells after dendritic cell vaccination. Measured with immunoSEQ multiplex PCR; TCRdb has only the in-frame clones, and not every one. The sample has around 72,000 clones, about four fifths seen once. Sequences were derived from blood, sampled before dendritic cell vaccination. These receptors were taken from a human donor with glioblastoma.

To note about this clone: A junction boundary mismatches the germline segment, possibly from a read error. The sample has other DNA sequences that encode this CDR3 too. This CDR3 is CASSRQGVELDTEAFF. CDR3 DNA: TGCGCCAGCAGCCGTCAGGGGGTAGAACTGGACACTGAGGCTTTCTTT. The J gene is TRBJ1-1, the V gene TRBV5-1; 7 bases are a match to TRBD1. CDR1 and CDR2 (germline): SGHRS, YFSETQ. The CDR3 runs 16 residues.

The chain recombines TRBV5-1 with TRBJ2-5; TRBD1 aligns across 7 bases. CDR3 length: 14 residues. V trimming: 3 bases; J trimming: 0 bases; junction bases outside the gene matches: 2. Per germline, CDR1 SGHRS and CDR2 YFSETQ. The CDR3 here is CASSSGQYQETQYF. CDR3 bases: TGCGCCAGCAGCTCGGGACAGTACCAAGAGACCCAGTACTTC.

The chain is built from TRBV9 and TRBJ2-2; tentative D call: TRBD1 (6 bases). CDR1 and CDR2 from the germline V gene are SGDLS and YYNGEE. The ends were cut back, 0 bases at V and 7 bases at J, with 10 bases in the middle. This CDR3 spans 14 amino acids. The CDR3 protein is CASSVEQGGGELFF. In DNA form, the CDR3 reads TGTGCCAGCAGCGTAGAACAGGGCGGCGGGGAGCTGTTTTTT.

This chain uses TRBV9 with TRBJ2-5; 14 bases fit TRBD2. J gave up 4 bases and V 2 bases, and 4 bases lay outside the gene matches. The CDR3 has 16 amino acids. Germline V gene data show CDR1 as SGDLS and CDR2 as YYNGEE. CDR3 bases: TGTGCCAGCAGCGTCGGGACTAGCGGGGGCCCAGAGACCCAGTACTTC. It translates to CASSVGTSGGPETQYF.

The genes are TRBV7-8 and TRBJ2-7; D not certain. CDR1 and CDR2 from the germline V gene are SGHVS and FQNEAQ. Trimming took 0 bases from V and 7 from J, leaving 13 bases between them. CDR3 length: 14 amino acids. CDR3 protein: CASSLAVAPWEQYF. The CDR3 nucleotides read TGTGCCAGCAGCTTAGCGGTAGCCCCATGGGAGCAGTACTTC.

The sample holds a few counts of this clone. V is TRBV6-6 and J is TRBJ2-7; 9 bases map to TRBD1. The germline CDR1 and CDR2 sequences are MNHNY and SVGAGI (reference sequence). V shed 7 bases and J 6 bases; nucleotides not matched to a gene: 10. The CDR3 consists of 14 residues. CDR3 loop: CASTGGQGPREQYF. For the CDR3, the DNA is TGTGCCAGCACTGGGGGACAGGGCCCCCGCGAGCAGTACTTC.

The rearrangement links TRBV5-4 to TRBJ2-2; the match to TRBD1 covers 10 bases. With V trimmed by 0 bases and J by 5 bases, 7 bases remained unmatched. CDR3 size: 17 residues. CDR1 is SGHNT, CDR2 YYREEE, per germline (reference sequence). CDR3 bases: TGTGCCAGCAGCTTGGGACAGGGGGCGCGTGAGACCGGGGAGCTGTTTTTT. Amino acid sequence: CASSLGQGARETGELFF.

This clone appeared a few times. The V call is TRBV5-5, the J call TRBJ1-3; the D gene is possibly TRBD1 (5 bases). V was trimmed by 4 bases and J by 0 bases, leaving 17 bases between them. The CDR3 has 17 amino acids. Germline CDR1 SGHKS, CDR2 YYEKEE (reference sequence). The CDR3 nucleotides read TGTGCCAGCAGCGTGTATCAGGGTGCCCTCTCTGGAAACACCATATATTTT. Its translation is CASSVYQGALSGNTIYF.

This clone was seen only a few times. DNA of the CDR3: TGTGCCAGCACTTCCAGAGGCAGCGTCTATGGCTACACCTTC. This encodes CASTSRGSVYGYTF. The V and J genes are TRBV6-1 and TRBJ1-2; D gene unclear. Deletions cut 7 bases from V and 4 bases from J, with 16 bases between. CDR3 size: 14 residues. CDR1 and CDR2 from the germline V gene are MNHNS and SASEGT.

The rearrangement uses TRBV5-1 and TRBJ2-7, with TRBD2 matching over 9 bases. CDR3 length equals 17 residues. The V and J ends lost 0 bases and 2 bases, in that order; junction bases with no gene match: 9. Per the germline V gene, CDR1 is SGHRS and CDR2 is YFSETQ. The CDR3 nucleotides are TGCGCCAGCAGCTTGGATGGTAGCGGGGGCTCCACCTACGAGCAGTACTTC. Encoded protein: CASSLDGSGGSTYEQYF.

This chain links TRBV7-9 with TRBJ2-7, with 11 bases fitting TRBD2. Trimming removed 1 base from V and 1 base from J; junction bases left unmatched: 3. The CDR3 is made up of 16 amino acids. Germline V gives CDR1 SEHNR, CDR2 FQNEAQ (reference sequence). The chain's CDR3 is CASSLGTSGFSYEQYF. The DNA of the CDR3 is TGTGCCAGCAGCTTAGGGACTAGCGGGTTTTCCTACGAGCAGTACTTC.

V is TRBV5-6 and J is TRBJ2-7, with D maybe TRBD2 (5 bases). Germline lookup yields CDR1 SGHDT and CDR2 YYEEEE. Trimming left V 4 bases short and J 1 base short, with 15 bases between. The CDR3 is 15 amino acids. The CDR3 DNA follows: TGTGCCAGCAGCACGGACTTCTCCCCTTCCTACGAGCAGTACTTC. The encoded protein is CASSTDFSPSYEQYF.

This clone came up once. The chain recombines TRBV5-1 with TRBJ2-2, with 9 nucleotides matching TRBD1. Germline lookup yields CDR1 SGHRS and CDR2 YFSETQ. The J segment lost 5 bases and the V segment lost 0 bases, leaving 2 bases of the junction unmatched. The CDR3 has 15 residues. Here the CDR3 DNA reads TGCGCCAGCAGCTTGGCAGGACAGGGGACCGGGGAGCTGTTTTTT. Protein product: CASSLAGQGTGELFF.

The chain links TRBV12-2 to TRBJ1-5; the table's D call, TRBD1, has no DNA check behind it. TRBV12-2 is assigned pseudogene status. The CDR3 has 17 residues. The CDR3 region is CASRPPRTGGIYQPQHF. CDR3 nucleotide sequence: TGTGCAAGTCGCCCCCCGCGGACAGGGGGAATATATCAGCCCCAGCATTTT.

The V call is TRBV25-1, the J call TRBJ1-1; unclear D gene. Germline V lookup: CDR1 MGHDK, CDR2 SYGVNS. The CDR3 extends over 13 amino acids. V lost 7 bases and J 2 bases, leaving 11 bases between the germline ends. The CDR3 is CASTRPGNTEAFF. In DNA form, the CDR3 reads TGTGCCAGCACTCGTCCGGGAAACACTGAAGCTTTCTTT.

This clone is a singleton in its sample. The chain is built from TRBV7-2 and TRBJ1-2; 8 nucleotides line up with TRBD1. Trimming removed 2 bases from V and 7 bases from J; junction bases left unmatched: 12. Germline CDR1 SGHTA, CDR2 FQGNSA. The CDR3 contains 16 residues. The CDR3 loop is CASSLTSGGAVGGYTF. The DNA of the CDR3 is TGTGCCAGCAGCTTAACATCAGGGGGCGCGGTCGGTGGCTACACCTTC.

This clone was seen more than once but under ten times. In nucleotides, the CDR3 is TGTGCCAGCCTAGACAGGGGAGGGGCAGATACGCAGTATTTT. Protein product: CASLDRGGADTQYF. The chain is built from TRBV27 and TRBJ2-3; D may be TRBD1 (8 bases). V was pared by 8 bases and J by 4 bases, with 16 bases between. Per the germline V gene, CDR1 is MNHEY and CDR2 is SMNVEV (reference sequence). This CDR3 is built from 14 residues.

The rearrangement uses TRBV7-9 and TRBJ2-7; no clear D gene. CDR1 is SEHNR, CDR2 FQNEAQ, per germline (reference sequence). Deletions cut 4 bases from V and 5 bases from J, with 9 bases between. The CDR3 spans 12 residues. The CDR3 DNA follows: TGTGCCAGCAGCTCCGGTCTCGACGAGCAGTACTTC. This translates into CASSSGLDEQYF.

The chain carries TRBV29-1 and TRBJ2-5; possible D gene TRBD2, 7 bases. The germline CDR1 and CDR2 sequences are SQVTM and ANQGSEA. This CDR3 comprises 13 residues. The V end was cut by 7 bases, the J end by 5 bases, with 17 bases between. The CDR3 region is CSAAPGGWETQYF. DNA for the CDR3: TGCAGCGCTGCTCCGGGGGGCTGGGAGACCCAGTACTTC.

The CDR3 bases are TGTGCCTGGAGTGTACCGGCAGGGGGAAACACCGGGGAGCTGTTTTTT. Residues: CAWSVPAGGNTGELFF. The rearrangement links TRBV30 to TRBJ2-2; 7 bases fit TRBD1. Germline-derived CDR1 and CDR2 are GTSNPN and SVGIG (reference sequence). J was trimmed by 2 bases and V by 0 bases; bases with no gene match: 6. The CDR3 contains 16 residues.

A few counts support this clone. CDR3 sequence (DNA): TGTGCCAGCAGCCCCGGGGGGGGGTGGAGCGAGCAGTACTTC. Translation gives CASSPGGGWSEQYF. The chain joins TRBV11-2 to TRBJ2-7, with TRBD2 identical over 8 bases. The CDR3 sequence is 14 residues long. The V gene's germline CDR1 is SGHAT and CDR2 FQNNGV. J lost 6 bases, V lost 5 bases, and 9 bases had no gene match.

V gene TRBV30 combines with J gene TRBJ2-7; D is unclear. V lost 7 bases and J 2 bases, leaving 9 bases between the germline ends. Germline loops: CDR1 GTSNPN, CDR2 SVGIG (reference sequence). The CDR3 totals 11 residues. In nucleotides, the CDR3 is TGTGCCTACACAGAGACCTACGAGCAGTACTTC. This sequence encodes CAYTETYEQYF.

The V call is TRBV7-8, the J call TRBJ2-7; TRBD2 matches at 14 bases. This CDR3 spans 17 amino acids. The germline V gene encodes CDR1 SGHVS and CDR2 FQNEAQ. V gave up 5 bases and J gave up 1 base; unmatched junction bases: 7. For the CDR3, the DNA is TGTGCCAGCAGCCTGGGGACTAGCGGGGGTTATTCCTACGAGCAGTACTTC. This gives the protein CASSLGTSGGYSYEQYF. The full variable domain, with the rest looked up from reference TRBV7-8 and TRBJ2-7, is GAGVSQSPRYKVAKRGQDVALRCDPISGHVSLFWYQQALGQGPEFLTYFQNEAQLDKSGLPSDRFFAERPEGSVSTLKIQRTQQEDSAVYLCASSLGTSGGYSYEQYFGPGTRLTVT.

The rearrangement links TRBV6-5 to TRBJ2-5; D uncertain. The CDR3 is 14 residues long. The germline CDR1 and CDR2 sequences are MNHEY and SVGAGI. The V end was cut by 1 base, the J end by 2 bases, with 8 bases between. CDR3 sequence: CASSYLASQETQYF. The DNA of the CDR3 is TGTGCCAGCAGTTACTTGGCCAGTCAAGAGACCCAGTACTTC.

Comment on this clone: Germline is not matched at one junction end, which may reflect a read error. The chain links TRBV25-1 to TRBJ2-2; 10 bases map to TRBD1. The CDR3 is 17 residues long. Germline CDR1 is MGHDK and CDR2 is SYGVNS. The CDR3 DNA reads TGTGCCAGCAGTGCACTACCGGGACAGGGGAACCCCGGGGAGCTGTTTTTT. It encodes CASSALPGQGNPGELFF.

The chain carries TRBV5-6 and TRBJ1-1; possible D gene TRBD1, 6 bases. CDR1 and CDR2 from the germline V gene are SGHDT and YYEEEE. The CDR3 runs to 12 residues. The ends were cut back, 7 bases at V and 2 bases at J, with 9 bases in the middle. This CDR3 reads CASLGTNTEAFF. The CDR3 bases are TGTGCCAGCCTTGGGACAAACACTGAAGCTTTCTTT.

The gene calls are TRBV5-1 and TRBJ1-1, with 8 nucleotides matching TRBD1. The germline CDR1 and CDR2 sequences are SGHRS and YFSETQ. Unmatched junction bases numbered 6, after V lost 4 bases and J lost 1 base. The CDR3 is 15 residues long. In DNA form, the CDR3 reads TGCGCCAGCAGCCCCGGACAGGGACCGAACACTGAAGCTTTCTTT. Protein: CASSPGQGPNTEAFF.

V gene TRBV6-1 combines with J gene TRBJ2-2; 8 nucleotides line up with TRBD1. J gave up 7 bases and V 7 bases, and 5 bases lay outside the gene matches. Germline CDR1 is MNHNS and CDR2 is SASEGT. The CDR3 spans 13 residues. The CDR3 DNA follows: TGTGCCAGCAATAACAGGGGGATCGGGGAGCTGTTTTTT. Protein: CASNNRGIGELFF.